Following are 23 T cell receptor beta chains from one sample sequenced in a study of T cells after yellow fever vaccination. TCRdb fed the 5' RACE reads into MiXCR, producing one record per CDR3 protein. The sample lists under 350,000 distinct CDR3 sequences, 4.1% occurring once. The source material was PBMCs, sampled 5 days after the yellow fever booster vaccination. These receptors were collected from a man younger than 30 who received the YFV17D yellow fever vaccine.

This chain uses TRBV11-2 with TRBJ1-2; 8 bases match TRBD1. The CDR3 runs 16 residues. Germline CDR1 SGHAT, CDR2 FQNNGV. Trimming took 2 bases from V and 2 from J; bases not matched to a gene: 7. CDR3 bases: TGTGCCAGCAGCTTAAGAATTACAGGGGGGAACTATGGCTACACCTTC. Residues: CASSLRITGGNYGYTF. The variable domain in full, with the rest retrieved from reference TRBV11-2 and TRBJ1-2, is EAGVAQSPRYKIIEKRQSVAFWCNPISGHATLYWYQQILGQGPKLLIQFQNNGVVDDSQLPKDRFSAERLKGVDSTLKIQPAKLEDSAVYLCASSLRITGGNYGYTFGSGTRLTVV.

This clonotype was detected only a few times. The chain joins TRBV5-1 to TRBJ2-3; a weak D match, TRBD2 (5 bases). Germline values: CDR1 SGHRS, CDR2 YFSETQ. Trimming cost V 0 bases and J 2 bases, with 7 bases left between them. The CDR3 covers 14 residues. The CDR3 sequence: CASSLGRLTDTQYF. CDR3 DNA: TGCGCCAGCAGCTTGGGGAGGCTCACAGATACGCAGTATTTT.

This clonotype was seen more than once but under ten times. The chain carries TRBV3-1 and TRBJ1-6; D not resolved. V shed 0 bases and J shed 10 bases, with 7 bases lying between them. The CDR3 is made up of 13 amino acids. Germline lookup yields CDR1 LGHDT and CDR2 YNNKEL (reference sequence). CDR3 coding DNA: TGTGCCAGCAGCCAAGATCCGCGGTCACCCCTCCACTTT. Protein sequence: CASSQDPRSPLHF. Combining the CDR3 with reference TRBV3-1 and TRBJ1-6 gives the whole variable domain DTAVSQTPKYLVTQMGNDKSIKCEQNLGHDTMYWYKQDSKKFLKIMFSYNNKELIINETVPNRFSPKSPDKAHLNLHINSLELGDSAVYFCASSQDPRSPLHFGNGTRLTVT.

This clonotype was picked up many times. The CDR3: CASSLEGGSYNEQFF. The CDR3 DNA reads TGTGCCAGCAGTTTGGAGGGGGGCTCCTACAATGAGCAGTTCTTC. J is TRBJ2-1 and V is TRBV12-3 or TRBV12-4; tentatively, D is TRBD1 or TRBD2 (6 bases each). The CDR3 runs 15 residues. Trimming took 3 bases from V and 0 from J, leaving 9 bases between them.

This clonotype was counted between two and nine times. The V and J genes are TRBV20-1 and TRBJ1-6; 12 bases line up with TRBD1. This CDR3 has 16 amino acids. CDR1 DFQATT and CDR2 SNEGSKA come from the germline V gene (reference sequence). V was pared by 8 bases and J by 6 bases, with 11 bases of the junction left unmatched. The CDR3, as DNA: TGCAGTACGCCGGGACAGGGGGCCCCGGGTAATTCACCCCTCCACTTT. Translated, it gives CSTPGQGAPGNSPLHF.

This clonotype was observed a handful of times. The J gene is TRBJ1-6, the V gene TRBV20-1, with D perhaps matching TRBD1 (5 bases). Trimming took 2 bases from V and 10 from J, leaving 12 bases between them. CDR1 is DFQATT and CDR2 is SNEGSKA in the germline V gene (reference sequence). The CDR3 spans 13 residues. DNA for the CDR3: TGCAGTGCTAGATCAGGGCCGGGATCACCCCTCCACTTT. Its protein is CSARSGPGSPLHF.

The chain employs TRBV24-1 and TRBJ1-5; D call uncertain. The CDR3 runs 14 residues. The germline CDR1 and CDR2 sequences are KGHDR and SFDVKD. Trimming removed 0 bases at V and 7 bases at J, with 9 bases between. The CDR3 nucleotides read TGTGCCACCAGTGATTTGAACAGCGGACAGCCCCAGCATTTT. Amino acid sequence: CATSDLNSGQPQHF.

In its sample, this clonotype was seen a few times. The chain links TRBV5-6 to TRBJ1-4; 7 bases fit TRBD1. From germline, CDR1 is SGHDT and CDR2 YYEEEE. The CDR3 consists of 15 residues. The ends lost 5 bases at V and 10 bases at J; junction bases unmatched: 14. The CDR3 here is CASRRKGAGDGKLFF. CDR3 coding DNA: TGTGCCAGCAGAAGAAAGGGGGCCGGGGACGGAAAACTGTTTTTT.

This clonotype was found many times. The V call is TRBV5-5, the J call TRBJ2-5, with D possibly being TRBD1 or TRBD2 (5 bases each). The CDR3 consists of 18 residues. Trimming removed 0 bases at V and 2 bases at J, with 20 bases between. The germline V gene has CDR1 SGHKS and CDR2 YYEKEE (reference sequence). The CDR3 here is CASSLADASGALQETQYF. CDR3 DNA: TGTGCCAGCAGCTTGGCCGATGCTTCCGGGGCGCTACAAGAGACCCAGTACTTC.

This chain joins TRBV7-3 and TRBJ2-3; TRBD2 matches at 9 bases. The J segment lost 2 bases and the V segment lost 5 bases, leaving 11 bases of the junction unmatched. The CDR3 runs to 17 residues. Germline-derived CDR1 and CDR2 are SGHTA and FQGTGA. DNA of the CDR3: TGTGCCAGCAGCGCCCGGGCGGGGGGGGCCGCCACAGATACGCAGTATTTT. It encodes CASSARAGGAATDTQYF.

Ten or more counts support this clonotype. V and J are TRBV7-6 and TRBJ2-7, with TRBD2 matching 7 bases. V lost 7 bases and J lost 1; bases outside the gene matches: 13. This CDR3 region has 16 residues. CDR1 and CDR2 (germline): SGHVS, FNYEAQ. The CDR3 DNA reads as TGTGCCAGCACCCCCGGAGCGGGGCCTACGTCCTACGAGCAGTACTTC. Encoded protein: CASTPGAGPTSYEQYF.

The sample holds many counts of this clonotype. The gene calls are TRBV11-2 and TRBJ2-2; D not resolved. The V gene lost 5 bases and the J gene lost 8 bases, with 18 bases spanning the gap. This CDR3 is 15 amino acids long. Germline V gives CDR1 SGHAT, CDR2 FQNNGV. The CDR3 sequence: CASSLISRAMGELFF. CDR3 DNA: TGTGCCAGCAGCCTAATTTCCCGGGCCATGGGGGAGCTGTTTTTT.

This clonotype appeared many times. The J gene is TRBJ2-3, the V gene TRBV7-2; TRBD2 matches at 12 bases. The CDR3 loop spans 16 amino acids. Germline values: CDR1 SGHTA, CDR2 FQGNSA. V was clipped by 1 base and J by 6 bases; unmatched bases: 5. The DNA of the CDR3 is TGTGCCAGCAGCTTAGTGGCTAGCGGGGGGGATGATACGCAGTATTTT. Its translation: CASSLVASGGDDTQYF.

The CDR3 is CASGAGGQSYNEQFF. The CDR3 coding sequence is TGCGCCAGCGGGGCGGGGGGGCAATCCTACAATGAGCAGTTCTTC. The chain is built from TRBV5-1 and TRBJ2-1; 9 nucleotides line up with TRBD2. V lost 7 bases and J lost 1; bases outside the gene matches: 6. The germline CDR1 and CDR2 sequences are SGHRS and YFSETQ. The length of the CDR3 is 15 residues. Full variable domain (missing parts from reference TRBV5-1 and TRBJ2-1): KAGVTQTPRYLIKTRGQQVTLSCSPISGHRSVSWYQQTPGQGLQFLFEYFSETQRNKGNFPGRFSGRQFSNSRSEMNVSTLELGDSALYLCASGAGGQSYNEQFFGPGTRLTVL.

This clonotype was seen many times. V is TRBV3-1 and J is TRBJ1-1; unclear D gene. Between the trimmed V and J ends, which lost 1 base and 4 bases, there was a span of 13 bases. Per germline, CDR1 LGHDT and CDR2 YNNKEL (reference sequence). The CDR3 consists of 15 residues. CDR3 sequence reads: CASSQVGGSRTEAFF. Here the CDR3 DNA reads TGTGCCAGCAGCCAAGTTGGAGGGAGTCGCACTGAAGCTTTCTTT.

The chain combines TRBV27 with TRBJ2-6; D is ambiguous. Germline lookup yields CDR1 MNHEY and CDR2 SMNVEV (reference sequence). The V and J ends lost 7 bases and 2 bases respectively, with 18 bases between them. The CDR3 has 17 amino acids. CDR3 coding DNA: TGTGCCAGCACCCATAGACTCACACCCCCTGGGGCCAACGTCCTGACTTTC. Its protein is CASTHRLTPPGANVLTF.

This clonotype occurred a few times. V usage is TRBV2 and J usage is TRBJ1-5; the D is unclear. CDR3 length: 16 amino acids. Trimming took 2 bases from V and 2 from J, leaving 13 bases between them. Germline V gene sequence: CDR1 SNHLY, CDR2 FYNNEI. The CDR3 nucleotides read TGTGCCAGCAGTGAAATTGAATGGGAGGGCAATCAGCCCCAGCATTTT. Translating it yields CASSEIEWEGNQPQHF.

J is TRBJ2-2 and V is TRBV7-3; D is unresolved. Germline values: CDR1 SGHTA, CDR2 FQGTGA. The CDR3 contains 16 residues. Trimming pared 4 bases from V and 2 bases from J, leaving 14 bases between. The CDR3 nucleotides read TGTGCCAGCAGCTCCGGCAGCCACGTCAACACCGGGGAGCTGTTTTTT. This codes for CASSSGSHVNTGELFF.

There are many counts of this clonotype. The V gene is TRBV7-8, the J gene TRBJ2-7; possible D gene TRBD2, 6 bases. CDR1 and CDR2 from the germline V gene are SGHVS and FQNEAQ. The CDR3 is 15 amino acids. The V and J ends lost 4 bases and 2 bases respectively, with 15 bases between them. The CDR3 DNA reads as TGTGCCAGCAGCTCCCCGATGTGGGGGGCCTACGAGCAGTACGTC. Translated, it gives CASSSPMWGAYEQYV.

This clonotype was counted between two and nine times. The CDR3, as DNA: TGTGCCAGCAGCTTTTCCGGGATGGTCGAGCAGTACTTC. It translates to CASSFSGMVEQYF. The gene calls are TRBV7-2 and TRBJ2-7; the D gene is possibly TRBD2 (5 bases). V was clipped by 3 bases and J by 6 bases, with 12 bases between them. From germline, CDR1 is SGHTA and CDR2 FQGNSA. The CDR3 consists of 13 residues.

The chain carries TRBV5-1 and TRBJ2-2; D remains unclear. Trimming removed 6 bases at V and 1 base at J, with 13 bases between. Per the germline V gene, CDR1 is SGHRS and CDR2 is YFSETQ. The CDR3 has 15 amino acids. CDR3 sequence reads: CASTLGSGNTGELFF. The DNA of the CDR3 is TGCGCCAGCACCCTGGGGTCCGGGAACACCGGGGAGCTGTTTTTT.

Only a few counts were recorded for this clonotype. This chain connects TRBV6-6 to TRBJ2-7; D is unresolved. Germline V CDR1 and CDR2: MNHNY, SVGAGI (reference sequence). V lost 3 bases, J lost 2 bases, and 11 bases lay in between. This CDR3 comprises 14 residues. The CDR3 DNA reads TGTGCCAGCAGTTATTCGGCGGCCGCCTACGAGCAGTACGTC. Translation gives CASSYSAAAYEQYV.

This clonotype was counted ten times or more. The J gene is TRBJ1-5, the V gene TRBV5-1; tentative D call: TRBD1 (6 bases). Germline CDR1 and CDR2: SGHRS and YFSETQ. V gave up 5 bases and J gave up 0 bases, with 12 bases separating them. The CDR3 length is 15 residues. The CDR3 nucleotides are TGCGCCAGCAGTGCAGGGGCGAATAGCAATCAGCCCCAGCATTTT. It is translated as CASSAGANSNQPQHF.